This passage covers 32 T cell receptor beta chains from one sample sequenced in a study of shared T cell receptors in the human thymus. Data came from immunoSEQ multiplex PCR; TCRdb stores just in-frame clones and leaves some out. The sample records some 720,000 clones, around nine tenths being singletons. Another study also made use of these data, one on human thymus T cells.

The sequenced material came from thymocytes. The receptors derive from a boy less than two years old with a congenital heart defect.

The chain carries TRBV6-6 and TRBJ2-1; D may be TRBD2 (5 bases). Deletions cut 6 bases from V and 5 bases from J, with 14 bases between. In germline, CDR1 is MNHNY, CDR2 SVGAGI (reference sequence). There are 14 residues in the CDR3. CDR3 in DNA: TGTGCCAGCAGCCCAGTAGCGTCTAACAATGAGCAGTTCTTC. This codes for CASSPVASNNEQFF.

This clone has only one observation. DNA of the CDR3: TGCGCCAGCAGCTCCAACAGGGGGCCCTACGAGCAGTACTTC. Translated, it gives CASSSNRGPYEQYF. This chain joins TRBV5-1 and TRBJ2-7; 9 bases match TRBD1. The CDR3 covers 14 residues. Germline V CDR1 and CDR2: SGHRS, YFSETQ. V lost 3 bases to trimming and J lost 2 bases; unmatched junction nucleotides: 3. The variable domain in full, completed from reference TRBV5-1 and TRBJ2-7, reads KAGVTQTPRYLIKTRGQQVTLSCSPISGHRSVSWYQQTPGQGLQFLFEYFSETQRNKGNFPGRFSGRQFSNSRSEMNVSTLELGDSALYLCASSSNRGPYEQYFGPGTRLTVT.

The V and J genes are TRBV27 and TRBJ2-3, with D tentatively TRBD1 (5 bases). V was pared by 3 bases and J by 2 bases, with 9 bases between. The germline V gene encodes CDR1 MNHEY and CDR2 SMNVEV (reference sequence). The CDR3 extends over 14 amino acids. The chain's CDR3 is CASSLDMYTDTQYF. The DNA of the CDR3 is TGTGCCAGCAGTTTGGACATGTACACAGATACGCAGTATTTT.

The V gene is TRBV7-2, the J gene TRBJ2-1; tentatively, D is TRBD1 (5 bases). Trimming took off 2 bases at V and 1 base at J, with 9 bases between the two ends. The CDR3 has 15 residues. The germline V gene has CDR1 SGHTA and CDR2 FQGNSA. The CDR3 region is CASSLRGGSYNEQFF. The DNA for the CDR3 is TGTGCCAGCAGCTTAAGGGGTGGGTCCTACAATGAGCAGTTCTTC.

This clone was seen only once. V gene TRBV7-2 combines with J gene TRBJ2-7; TRBD2 is a possible D gene (6 bases). The CDR3 extends over 14 amino acids. The V and J ends lost 3 bases and 9 bases respectively, with 18 bases between them. Germline-derived CDR1 and CDR2 are SGHTA and FQGNSA. The CDR3 DNA is TGTGCCAGCAGCTTGGTCGCGGGACCCGTGGGGCAGTACTTC. It codes for CASSLVAGPVGQYF.

This rearrangement joins TRBV27 to TRBJ2-5, with D possibly TRBD2 on 6 matching bases. V was cut by 8 bases and J by 5 bases, with 24 bases left in between. CDR1 and CDR2 (germline): MNHEY, SMNVEV (reference sequence). This CDR3 region has 16 residues. CDR3 DNA sequence: TGTGCCAGCGGGGGTCCAGGAGGGGCTGATGGGGAGACCCAGTACTTC. Protein sequence: CASGGPGGADGETQYF.

The genes are TRBV10-2 and TRBJ1-1; D might be TRBD1 (6 bases). Germline CDR1 is WSHSY and CDR2 is SAAADI. V lost 0 bases and J lost 5, with 16 bases in between. The CDR3 length is 16 residues. Written as DNA, the CDR3 is TGCGCCAGCAGTGAGTCTCAGGGCAGGGGTTATACTGAAGCTTTCTTT. Its protein is CASSESQGRGYTEAFF.

The chain links TRBV7-2 to TRBJ1-4, with a tentative D call TRBD1 (6 bases). V was cut by 1 base and J by 9 bases, with 21 bases left in between. Germline V gene lookup returns CDR1 SGHTA and CDR2 FQGNSA. The CDR3 length is 17 residues. CDR3 coding DNA: TGTGCCAGCAGCTTAGTAGGGGGGAGGGGAGAGGCGAAAAAACTGTTTTTT. This sequence encodes CASSLVGGRGEAKKLFF. Based on the CDR3 plus reference TRBV7-2 and TRBJ1-4, the full variable domain is GAGVSQSPSNKVTEKGKDVELRCDPISGHTALYWYRQSLGQGLEFLIYFQGNSAPDKSGLPSDRFSAERTGGSVSTLTIQRTQQEDSAVYLCASSLVGGRGEAKKLFFGSGTQLSVL.

This chain links TRBV6-5 with TRBJ1-1, with a possible D match to TRBD1 (5 bases). V lost 2 bases to trimming and J lost 4 bases, with 8 bases between them. Germline V lookup: CDR1 MNHEY, CDR2 SVGAGI. The CDR3 loop spans 13 amino acids. CDR3 sequence (DNA): TGTGCCAGCAGTTACAGGGGATTCACTGAAGCTTTCTTT. This translates into CASSYRGFTEAFF.

This clone occurred a few times. This chain connects TRBV27 to TRBJ2-7; TRBD2 matches at 11 bases. J was trimmed by 3 bases and V by 6 bases; bases with no gene match: 19. The germline CDR1 and CDR2 sequences are MNHEY and SMNVEV (reference sequence). The CDR3 spans 19 residues. The CDR3 spells CASSPPKVAPGLADYEQYF. CDR3 nucleotides: TGTGCCAGCAGCCCTCCCAAGGTCGCGCCGGGACTAGCGGACTACGAGCAGTACTTC.

V usage is TRBV4-2 and J usage is TRBJ1-5; 8 nucleotides match TRBD1. This CDR3 is built from 15 residues. Germline loops: CDR1 LGHNA, CDR2 YNFKEQ. J gave up 5 bases and V 1 base, and 4 bases lay outside the gene matches. The CDR3 spells CASSQAGQGYQPQHF. DNA of the CDR3: TGTGCCAGCAGCCAAGCTGGACAGGGATATCAGCCCCAGCATTTT.

The genes are TRBV4-2 and TRBJ1-2, with no clear D. Germline CDR1 is LGHNA and CDR2 is YNFKEQ. The CDR3 consists of 13 residues. Trimming took 2 bases from V and 6 from J, leaving 10 bases between them. The CDR3 is CASSQPFGDGYTF. CDR3 in DNA: TGTGCCAGCAGCCAACCCTTCGGGGATGGCTACACCTTC.

This sequence joins TRBV2 and TRBJ2-2; 12 nucleotides align to TRBD2. The V gene end was trimmed by 2 bases and the J gene end by 5 bases; junction bases not matched to a gene: 9. The CDR3 has 18 amino acids. Germline CDR1 and CDR2: SNHLY and FYNNEI. The CDR3 sequence is CASSEIASGRAGTGELFF. In nucleotides, the CDR3 is TGTGCCAGCAGTGAAATAGCTAGCGGGAGGGCGGGGACCGGGGAGCTGTTTTTT.

This clone is a singleton in its sample. This chain uses TRBV19 with TRBJ2-3; maybe TRBD2 (6 bases). V lost 5 bases to trimming and J lost 2 bases, with 17 bases between them. The CDR3 has 16 residues. Germline CDR1 and CDR2: LNHDA and SQIVND (reference sequence). The chain's CDR3 is CASSHVGGTPTDTQYF. DNA for the CDR3: TGTGCCAGTAGTCATGTCGGGGGAACGCCCACAGATACGCAGTATTTT.

The chain couples TRBV10-3 to TRBJ2-7, with TRBD1 matching over 11 bases. V shed 10 bases and J 5 bases; nucleotides not matched to a gene: 7. The CDR3 contains 13 residues. Germline CDR1 ENHRY, CDR2 SYGVKD. CDR3 loop: CATRTGGRDEQYF. CDR3 DNA: TGTGCCACCAGGACAGGGGGCCGGGACGAGCAGTACTTC.

The V and J genes are TRBV30 and TRBJ2-7; D unclear. This CDR3 contains 14 residues. Germline CDR1 is GTSNPN and CDR2 is SVGIG (reference sequence). V was pared by 3 bases and J by 0 bases, with 12 bases between. The CDR3 coding sequence is TGTGCCTGGAGCCTCCTAGTTCTCTCCTACGAGCAGTACTTC. Translation gives CAWSLLVLSYEQYF.

This sequence joins TRBV6-5 and TRBJ2-1, with 8 bases identical to TRBD2. The germline V gene has CDR1 MNHEY and CDR2 SVGAGI. This CDR3 spans 12 amino acids. Trimming cost V 5 bases and J 6 bases; bases outside gene matches: 0. For the CDR3, the DNA is TGTGCCAGCAGTGGGACTAGCAATGAGCAGTTCTTC. This encodes CASSGTSNEQFF.

The chain recombines TRBV15 with TRBJ2-1, with 7 bases aligning to TRBD2. Germline values: CDR1 LNHNV, CDR2 YYDKDF (reference sequence). The CDR3 spans 15 residues. V trimming: 3 bases; J trimming: 8 bases; junction bases outside the gene matches: 10. CDR3 nucleotide sequence: TGTGCCACCAGCAGCGCGGAGGCGGGAGCGGATGAGCAGTTCTTC. This gives the protein CATSSAEAGADEQFF.

This sequence joins TRBV6-6 and TRBJ2-1, with 12 bases identical to TRBD2. Trimming took 2 bases from V and 2 from J; bases not matched to a gene: 1. The germline gives CDR1 MNHNY, CDR2 SVGAGI (reference sequence). The CDR3 consists of 16 residues. The CDR3 protein is CASSYPSGRAYNEQFF. The CDR3 region has the DNA TGTGCCAGCAGTTACCCTAGCGGGAGGGCCTACAATGAGCAGTTCTTC.

This chain links TRBV27 with TRBJ2-7; 15 bases are shared with TRBD2. J gave up 4 bases and V 5 bases, and 3 bases lay outside the gene matches. This CDR3 is built from 15 residues. Germline CDR1 reads MNHEY; CDR2 reads SMNVEV (reference sequence). DNA for the CDR3: TGTGCCAGCAGTCTGGGACTAGCGGGAGGATACGAGCAGTACTTC. Protein sequence: CASSLGLAGGYEQYF.

This chain links TRBV5-6 with TRBJ2-6, with D perhaps matching TRBD2 (6 bases). Trimming stripped 1 base from V and 0 bases from J, with 8 bases between. CDR3 length: 16 residues. Germline assignment: CDR1 SGHDT and CDR2 YYEEEE. The CDR3 nucleotides are TGTGCCAGCAGCTTGTACGGGAGCTCTGGGGCCAACGTCCTGACTTTC. Translation: CASSLYGSSGANVLTF.

This sequence joins TRBV5-1 and TRBJ2-7; 7 nucleotides agree with TRBD1. This CDR3 is built from 17 residues. V gave up 0 bases and J gave up 1 base; unmatched junction bases: 10. Germline assignment: CDR1 SGHRS and CDR2 YFSETQ. As DNA, the CDR3 is TGCGCCAGCAGCTTGGGGGAACCGGGACAGCGATCCTACGAGCAGTACTTC. Amino acids: CASSLGEPGQRSYEQYF. Looking up the rest from reference TRBV5-1 and TRBJ2-7 gives the full variable domain: KAGVTQTPRYLIKTRGQQVTLSCSPISGHRSVSWYQQTPGQGLQFLFEYFSETQRNKGNFPGRFSGRQFSNSRSEMNVSTLELGDSALYLCASSLGEPGQRSYEQYFGPGTRLTVT.

This CDR3 is CASRKGLNYEQYF. The CDR3 nucleotides are TGCGCCAGCCGTAAGGGGCTGAACTACGAGCAGTACTTC. The chain carries TRBV5-1 and TRBJ2-7; D may be TRBD1 (5 bases). The CDR3 runs to 13 residues. From germline, CDR1 is SGHRS and CDR2 YFSETQ. Trimming pared 7 bases from V and 3 bases from J, leaving 14 bases between.

V usage is TRBV9 and J usage is TRBJ2-7; D gene ambiguous. The CDR3 runs to 12 residues. V lost 4 bases and J 5 bases, leaving 10 bases between the germline ends. From germline, CDR1 is SGDLS and CDR2 YYNGEE. This CDR3 is CASSSSHNEQYF. The CDR3 DNA sequence: TGTGCCAGCAGCTCCTCCCACAACGAGCAGTACTTC. Complete variable domain (other parts from reference TRBV9 and TRBJ2-7): DSGVTQTPKHLITATGQRVTLRCSPRSGDLSVYWYQQSLDQGLQFLIQYYNGEERAKGNILERFSAQQFPDLHSELNLSSLELGDSALYFCASSSSHNEQYFGPGTRLTVT.

This clone was observed a handful of times. The chain uses TRBV28 and TRBJ1-5; possible D gene TRBD1, 6 bases. CDR3 length equals 16 residues. The germline CDR1 and CDR2 sequences are MDHEN and SYDVKM. Between the trimmed V and J ends, which lost 6 bases and 3 bases, there was a span of 18 bases. The CDR3, as DNA: TGTGCCAGCAGCCCCTCTGGGACACCCGCCAATCAGCCCCAGCATTTT. This translates into CASSPSGTPANQPQHF.

V and J are TRBV19 and TRBJ1-5; weak D call: TRBD1 (5 bases). Germline V CDR1 and CDR2: LNHDA, SQIVND (reference sequence). The CDR3 has 16 residues. Trimming cost V 4 bases and J 1 base, with 14 bases left between them. CDR3 coding DNA: TGTGCCAGTAGTACCCGGGGGGGTTGGAGCAATCAGCCCCAGCATTTT. Translating gives CASSTRGGWSNQPQHF.

The chain employs TRBV9 and TRBJ1-2; D ambiguous. The germline V gene encodes CDR1 SGDLS and CDR2 YYNGEE. This CDR3 has 18 residues. V lost 3 bases and J lost 4, with 25 bases in between. Here the CDR3 DNA reads TGTGCCAGCAGCGACCGGCCCGGTACCGGCACCCCGGGCTATGGCTACACCTTC. Translation gives CASSDRPGTGTPGYGYTF.

The J gene is TRBJ2-5, the V gene TRBV5-4, with 8 bases identical to TRBD2. CDR1 SGHNT and CDR2 YYREEE come from the germline V gene (reference sequence). V lost 0 bases, J lost 5 bases, and 6 bases stayed unmatched. The CDR3 sequence is 15 residues long. Written as DNA, the CDR3 is TGTGCCAGCAGCTTGGATGAGACTAGCGAGGAGACCCAGTACTTC. Translating it yields CASSLDETSEETQYF.

This chain links TRBV27 with TRBJ2-1; D is undetermined. Germline-derived CDR1 and CDR2 are MNHEY and SMNVEV (reference sequence). Trimming took off 0 bases at V and 5 bases at J, with 17 bases between the two ends. This CDR3 comprises 17 residues. The CDR3 spells CASSLSARRYLNNEQFF. As DNA, the CDR3 is TGTGCCAGCAGTTTATCGGCTAGAAGGTACTTGAACAATGAGCAGTTCTTC.

The chain joins TRBV11-3 to TRBJ2-1; 12 bases fit TRBD2. This CDR3 has 20 residues. J gave up 4 bases and V 5 bases, and 18 bases lay outside the gene matches. CDR1 is SGHNT and CDR2 is YENEEA in the germline V gene. The DNA of the CDR3 is TGTGCCAGCAGCCCGTCCCCGTCGCTAGCGGGAGGGCTATCGTACAATGAGCAGTTCTTC. Translating it yields CASSPSPSLAGGLSYNEQFF.

Note on this clone: Other DNA sequences of this sample code for an identical CDR3. The rearrangement links TRBV29-1 to TRBJ2-7, with D possibly being TRBD1 (6 bases). The CDR3 runs 11 residues. Deletions cut 3 bases from V and 3 bases from J, with 6 bases between. The germline V gene encodes CDR1 SQVTM and CDR2 ANQGSEA. DNA of the CDR3: TGCAGCGTTGAGACAGGCTACGAGCAGTACTTC. This translates into CSVETGYEQYF.

The chain employs TRBV7-8 and TRBJ2-7; TRBD2 aligns across 10 bases. The CDR3 is 14 residues long. Looked up from germline, CDR1 is SGHVS and CDR2 is FQNEAQ. J gave up 6 bases and V 4 bases, and 6 bases lay outside the gene matches. The CDR3 region is CASSSGTSAPEQYF. Here the CDR3 DNA reads TGTGCCAGCAGCTCCGGGACTAGCGCCCCCGAGCAGTACTTC.